This passage covers 9 T cell receptor beta chains from one sample sequenced in a study of T cell clones after liver transplantation. TCRdb keeps only in-frame clones here, not all; method: immunoSEQ multiplex PCR. The sample has tens of thousands of clones; more than 70% are singletons. Specimen: CD4+ T cells from blood, collected at the 22-month timepoint. Receptors were obtained from a human patient who received a liver transplant. Some T cells may be supplied by the graft donor.

The V gene is TRBV11-2, the J gene TRBJ1-3; D ambiguous. Germline V gene sequence: CDR1 SGHAT, CDR2 FQNNGV. V was trimmed by 3 bases and J by 0 bases, leaving 9 bases between them. CDR3 length equals 15 residues. CDR3 residues: CASSFGRSSGNTIYF. In DNA form, the CDR3 reads TGTGCCAGCAGCTTTGGACGGAGCTCTGGAAACACCATATATTTT.

This clone showed up just a few times. J is TRBJ2-7 and V is TRBV7-9; 9 positions match TRBD1. The germline gives CDR1 SEHNR, CDR2 FQNEAQ (reference sequence). The CDR3 is 16 amino acids. V dropped 2 bases and J dropped 1; count of bases not matched to a gene: 6. This CDR3 is CASSLIVGTGSYEQYF. In DNA form, the CDR3 reads TGTGCCAGCAGCTTAATAGTAGGGACAGGGTCCTACGAGCAGTACTTC.

V gene TRBV7-9 combines with J gene TRBJ1-5, with D possibly TRBD1 on 5 matching bases. Germline lookup yields CDR1 SEHNR and CDR2 FQNEAQ (reference sequence). Trimming left V 2 bases short and J 9 bases short, with 11 bases between. The CDR3 has 13 amino acids. CDR3 region: CASSLSAGPPQHF. The DNA for the CDR3 is TGTGCCAGCAGCTTATCGGCGGGGCCGCCCCAGCATTTT.

In its sample, this clone was seen many times. This sequence joins TRBV7-9 and TRBJ1-6; 9 bases fit TRBD1. This CDR3 has 15 residues. CDR1 and CDR2 from the germline V gene are SEHNR and FQNEAQ (reference sequence). V gave up 3 bases and J gave up 8 bases; unmatched junction bases: 5. The CDR3 coding sequence is TGTGCCAGCAGCTTTACGGGACAGGGAGATTCACCCCTCCACTTT. It codes for CASSFTGQGDSPLHF.

In DNA, the CDR3 is TGTGCCAGCAGCAAACAGAGTTTGGACACTGAAGCTTTCTTT. This sequence encodes CASSKQSLDTEAFF. V gene TRBV5-5 combines with J gene TRBJ1-1; D unclear. This CDR3 is 14 amino acids long. The V gene lost 4 bases and the J gene lost 3 bases, with 13 bases spanning the gap. Germline V gene lookup returns CDR1 SGHKS and CDR2 YYEKEE (reference sequence).

The chain couples TRBV29-1 to TRBJ1-1; no reliable D call. CDR3 size: 10 residues. Deletions cut 7 bases from V and 3 bases from J, with 6 bases between. The germline CDR1 and CDR2 sequences are SQVTM and ANQGSEA. As DNA, the CDR3 is TGCAGCGGGCGGGACACTGAAGCTTTCTTT. Translation: CSGRDTEAFF.

This sequence joins TRBV10-2 and TRBJ1-2, with 7 nucleotides matching TRBD1. Germline V gene sequence: CDR1 WSHSY, CDR2 SAAADI. The CDR3 has 15 residues. After removal of 1 base from V and 5 bases from J, the junction contained 7 bases not matched to a gene. The CDR3: CASSELPGTAYGYTF. CDR3 sequence (DNA): TGCGCCAGCAGTGAGTTGCCGGGGACAGCTTATGGCTACACCTTC.

The chain links TRBV9 to TRBJ2-3; 8 bases align to TRBD2. The trim removed 2 bases at V and 4 bases at J, leaving 0 bases unmatched. This CDR3 spans 13 amino acids. Germline V gives CDR1 SGDLS, CDR2 YYNGEE. In DNA, the CDR3 is TGTGCCAGCAGCGTGACTAGCGCAGATACGCAGTATTTT. Amino acid sequence: CASSVTSADTQYF.

The V gene is TRBV28, the J gene TRBJ1-5; D gene unclear. Trimming left V 5 bases short and J 2 bases short, with 16 bases between. CDR3 size: 16 residues. Germline CDR1 is MDHEN and CDR2 is SYDVKM. Here the CDR3 reads CASSGVGGSGNQPQHF. CDR3 nucleotide sequence: TGTGCCAGCAGTGGGGTAGGTGGTTCTGGCAATCAGCCCCAGCATTTT.